In its sample, the clone carrying this T cell receptor (beta chain) was seen once. Its antigen is not known. A junction boundary mismatches the germline segment, possibly from a read error. Synthesis of TCR beta cDNA was carried out from about 0.55 ug total RNA with a constant-region primer. Modified slightly, ARM-PCR produced TCR beta libraries over three nested multiplex PCR rounds. The opening two PCR rounds, ten to eleven cycles each, paired TRBV1-TRBV30 forward primers with a C-beta reverse primer. TCRdb reprocessed the multiplex PCR reads with MiXCR, giving one entry per CDR3 protein. The sample contains fewer than 250,000 distinct CDR3 sequences, roughly 80% of which appear only once. The CDR3 covers 14 residues. CDR1 and CDR2 from the germline V gene are MNHNS and SASEGT. The data originate from a study of tumor-infiltrating lymphocytes in primary liver carcinoma. Looking at the study overall: Patients, male and female, were 30 to 69 years old. Whole-study findings and limits: Overlap between tumor regions exceeded overlap of tumor with adjacent tissue or blood.

Investigators took RNA and DNA out together from about 19-30 mg of unsorted bulk tissue. The study sampled five separate regions from each tumor. The receptor was isolated from a man between 35 and 55 years old with primary liver carcinoma and hepatitis B virus infection. This chain links TRBV6-1 with TRBJ2-5, with D possibly being TRBD2 (6 bases). Sequenced material: tumor tissue from primary liver carcinoma. The CDR3 nucleotides are TGTGCCAGCAGTAAACCCCGGAGTCGGGAGACCCAATACTTC. This encodes CASSKPRSRETQYF.